These 12 T cell receptor beta chains share one sample of origin, sequenced in a study of T cell changes during pregnancy in multiple sclerosis. Using immunoSEQ multiplex PCR, the repertoire was profiled, and TCRdb retains in-frame clones only, with some absent. The sample has approximately 32,000 clones, roughly nine tenths seen once. The material sequenced was CD8+ T cells from peripheral blood mononuclear cells, taken in the first trimester of pregnancy. These receptors were taken from a female donor with multiple sclerosis, enrolled in a pregnancy study.

This chain links TRBV28 with TRBJ2-7; weak D call: TRBD2 (6 bases). The germline V gene has CDR1 MDHEN and CDR2 SYDVKM. CDR3 length: 13 residues. Trimming removed 3 bases at V and 1 base at J, with 7 bases between. The CDR3 here is CASSFGGSYEQYF. Here the CDR3 DNA reads TGTGCCAGCAGTTTTGGGGGGTCCTACGAGCAGTACTTC.

V gene TRBV11-2 combines with J gene TRBJ1-2; perhaps TRBD1 as D (5 bases). Looked up from germline, CDR1 is SGHAT and CDR2 is FQNNGV. V lost 7 bases, J lost 2 bases, and 11 bases lay in between. The CDR3 extends over 13 amino acids. Here the CDR3 reads CASTLGGNYGYTF. The CDR3 DNA reads TGTGCCAGCACACTCGGGGGGAACTATGGCTACACCTTC. The full variable domain, with the rest looked up from reference TRBV11-2 and TRBJ1-2, is EAGVAQSPRYKIIEKRQSVAFWCNPISGHATLYWYQQILGQGPKLLIQFQNNGVVDDSQLPKDRFSAERLKGVDSTLKIQPAKLEDSAVYLCASTLGGNYGYTFGSGTRLTVV.

The chain uses TRBV5-1 and TRBJ2-5; D is uncertain. The CDR3 contains 15 residues. V lost 2 bases and J 4 bases, leaving 15 bases between the germline ends. CDR1 is SGHRS and CDR2 is YFSETQ in the germline V gene. CDR3 sequence (DNA): TGCGCCAGCAGCTTAGCACAGCCATTACGAGAGACCCAGTACTTC. Translated: CASSLAQPLRETQYF.

In DNA, the CDR3 is TGTGCCAGCAGTGACGACACTGGGGCCAACGTCCTGACTTTC. It encodes CASSDDTGANVLTF. The rearrangement uses TRBV6-4 and TRBJ2-6; D remains unclear. CDR3 length: 14 residues. Trimming removed 2 bases from V and 2 bases from J, with 4 bases in between. Germline V lookup: CDR1 MRHNA, CDR2 SNTAGT.

The V call is TRBV9, the J call TRBJ2-1, with TRBD2 identical over 7 bases. The CDR3 contains 15 residues. Looked up from germline, CDR1 is SGDLS and CDR2 is YYNGEE. The junction had 5 bases not matched to a gene; V was cut back by 0 bases and J by 5 bases. The CDR3 DNA follows: TGTGCCAGCAGCGTAGGGCTAGCGGAAAACAATGAGCAGTTCTTC. Amino acid sequence: CASSVGLAENNEQFF.

This sequence joins TRBV30 and TRBJ2-1; D ambiguous. The CDR3 has 13 residues. Germline V gene sequence: CDR1 GTSNPN, CDR2 SVGIG (reference sequence). Trimming cost V 0 bases and J 3 bases, with 6 bases left between them. The CDR3 loop reads CAWSVRDYNEQFF. The CDR3 region has the DNA TGTGCCTGGAGTGTACGAGACTACAATGAGCAGTTCTTC. The full variable domain, in which reference TRBV30 and TRBJ2-1 provide the parts outside the CDR3, is SQTIHQWPATLVQPVGSPLSLECTVEGTSNPNLYWYRQAAGRGLQLLFYSVGIGQISSEVPQNLSASRPQDRQFILSSKKLLLSDSGFYLCAWSVRDYNEQFFGPGTRLTVL.

The DNA for the CDR3 is TGTGCCAGCAGCTTGCAGGGGGTATCCTACAATGAGCAGTTCTTC. This translates into CASSLQGVSYNEQFF. This chain joins TRBV5-4 and TRBJ2-1, with TRBD1 matching 7 bases. The CDR3 runs to 15 residues. Per germline, CDR1 SGHNT and CDR2 YYREEE (reference sequence). V lost 1 base, J lost 1 base, and 2 bases stayed unmatched.

The J gene is TRBJ2-2, the V gene TRBV27; 12 bases agree with TRBD2. The CDR3 is 18 amino acids. The J segment lost 5 bases and the V segment lost 5 bases, leaving 12 bases of the junction unmatched. Germline V lookup: CDR1 MNHEY, CDR2 SMNVEV (reference sequence). CDR3 residues: CASSIPLAGGPGTGELFF. Here the CDR3 DNA reads TGTGCCAGCAGTATTCCTCTAGCGGGAGGGCCGGGGACCGGGGAGCTGTTTTTT.

This chain joins TRBV27 and TRBJ1-2; tentative D call: TRBD1 (5 bases). Germline V gives CDR1 MNHEY, CDR2 SMNVEV (reference sequence). The V gene lost 3 bases and the J gene lost 5 bases, with 16 bases spanning the gap. The CDR3 totals 15 residues. CDR3 sequence: CASSFGGAPRYGYTF. The CDR3 DNA sequence: TGTGCCAGCAGTTTCGGGGGTGCTCCCCGTTATGGCTACACCTTC.

The chain links TRBV7-9 to TRBJ2-2; D gene ambiguous. CDR3 length: 13 amino acids. Germline CDR1 reads SEHNR; CDR2 reads FQNEAQ (reference sequence). V lost 2 bases and J lost 3, with 4 bases in between. This CDR3 reads CASSLQYTGELFF. The CDR3 DNA is TGTGCCAGCAGCTTACAGTACACCGGGGAGCTGTTTTTT.

The V and J genes are TRBV5-4 and TRBJ2-3; no firm D call. V shed 0 bases and J shed 4 bases, with 6 bases lying between them. CDR1 SGHNT and CDR2 YYREEE come from the germline V gene (reference sequence). The CDR3 has 13 amino acids. The chain's CDR3 is CASSLVSADTQYF. The CDR3 nucleotides read TGTGCCAGCAGCTTGGTATCTGCAGATACGCAGTATTTT.

The J gene is TRBJ2-1, the V gene TRBV7-9; 10 bases are a match to TRBD2. V lost 5 bases to trimming and J lost 5 bases; unmatched junction nucleotides: 9. Germline V gene lookup returns CDR1 SEHNR and CDR2 FQNEAQ (reference sequence). The CDR3 length is 16 residues. CDR3 bases: TGTGCCAGCAGCACCCAAGCGGGAGGGCCCCACAATGAGCAGTTCTTC. It yields the protein CASSTQAGGPHNEQFF. Drawing the rest from reference TRBV7-9 and TRBJ2-1, the complete variable domain is DTGVSQNPRHKITKRGQNVTFRCDPISEHNRLYWYRQTLGQGPEFLTYFQNEAQLEKSRLLSDRFSAERPKGSFSTLEIQRTEQGDSAMYLCASSTQAGGPHNEQFFGPGTRLTVL.